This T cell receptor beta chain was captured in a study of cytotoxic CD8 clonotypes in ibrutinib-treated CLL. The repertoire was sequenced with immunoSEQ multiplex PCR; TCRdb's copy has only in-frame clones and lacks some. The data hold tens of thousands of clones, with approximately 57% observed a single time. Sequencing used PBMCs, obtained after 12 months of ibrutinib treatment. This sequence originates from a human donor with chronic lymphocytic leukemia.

The CDR3 nucleotides read TGCGCCAGCACCAGGACTAGCATCTACAATGAGCAGTTCTTC. This sequence encodes CASTRTSIYNEQFF. This rearrangement joins TRBV5-1 to TRBJ2-1, with 8 bases identical to TRBD2. Per the germline V gene, CDR1 is SGHRS and CDR2 is YFSETQ. This CDR3 spans 14 amino acids. The V segment lost 6 bases and the J segment 3 bases; nucleotides outside the gene matches: 5.